In this sample, the clone carrying this T cell receptor beta chain turned up once. The entry originates in a study of technical replicates of blood from a few donors. TCRdb's table, derived via immunoSEQ multiplex PCR, lists solely in-frame clones and lacks some. The sample contains about 83,000 clones, around nine tenths of which appear only once. The CDR3 totals 15 residues. Between the trimmed V and J ends, which lost 0 bases and 5 bases, there was a span of 13 bases. Looked up from germline, CDR1 is MGHRA and CDR2 is YSYEKL. The source material was T cells isolated from PBMCs. The chain is built from TRBV4-1 and TRBJ1-1, with a weak D call TRBD1 (5 bases). The sequence was collected from a human donor in good health. CDR3 DNA sequence: TGCGCCAGCAGCCAAGAAGAAGGGGTGTGGACTGAAGCTTTCTTT. It translates to CASSQEEGVWTEAFF.